This T cell receptor beta chain was profiled in a study of T cell changes during pregnancy in multiple sclerosis. Germline-derived CDR1 and CDR2 are SQVTM and ANQGSEA. J lost 4 bases, V lost 8 bases, and 7 bases had no gene match. The CDR3 is made up of 13 amino acids. The protocol was immunoSEQ multiplex PCR, while the TCRdb copy is restricted to in-frame clones and leaves out a portion. The sample lists around 30,000 clones, about 87% seen once, with 3% to 4.5% in the top ten. Source: CD8+ T cells from peripheral blood mononuclear cells, taken in the third trimester of pregnancy. The V call is TRBV29-1, the J call TRBJ2-5, with TRBD2 identical over 10 bases. This sequence was found in a female donor with multiple sclerosis, enrolled in a pregnancy study. The CDR3 protein is CSITSGVVETQYF. Written as DNA, the CDR3 is TGCAGCATAACTAGCGGGGTGGTAGAGACCCAGTACTTC.